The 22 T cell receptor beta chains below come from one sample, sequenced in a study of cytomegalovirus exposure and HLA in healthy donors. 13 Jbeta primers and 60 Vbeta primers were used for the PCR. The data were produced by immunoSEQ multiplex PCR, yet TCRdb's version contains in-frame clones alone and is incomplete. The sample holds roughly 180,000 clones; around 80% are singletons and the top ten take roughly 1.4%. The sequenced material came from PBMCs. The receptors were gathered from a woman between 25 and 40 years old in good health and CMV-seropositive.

Here the CDR3 reads CAIQGVETQYF. The CDR3 DNA is TGTGCCATTCAGGGGGTAGAGACCCAGTACTTC. The rearrangement links TRBV5-4 to TRBJ2-5; TRBD1 matches 7 bases. Per the germline V gene, CDR1 is SGHNT and CDR2 is YYREEE (reference sequence). The V segment lost 9 bases and the J segment 4 bases; nucleotides outside the gene matches: 3. The CDR3 totals 11 residues.

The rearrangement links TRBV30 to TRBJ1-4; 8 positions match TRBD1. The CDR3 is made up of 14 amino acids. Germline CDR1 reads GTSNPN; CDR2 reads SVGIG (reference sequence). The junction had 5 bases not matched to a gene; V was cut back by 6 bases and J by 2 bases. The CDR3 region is CACGNRGTNEKLFF. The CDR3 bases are TGTGCCTGCGGAAACAGGGGGACTAATGAAAAACTGTTTTTT.

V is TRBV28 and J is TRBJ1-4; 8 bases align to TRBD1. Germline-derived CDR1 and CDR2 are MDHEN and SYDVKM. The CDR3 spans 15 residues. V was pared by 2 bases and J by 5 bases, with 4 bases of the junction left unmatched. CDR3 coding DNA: TGTGCCAGCAGTTTAGGGGGACAGGAGAATGAAAAACTGTTTTTT. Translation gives CASSLGGQENEKLFF. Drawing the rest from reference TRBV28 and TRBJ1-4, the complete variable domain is DVKVTQSSRYLVKRTGEKVFLECVQDMDHENMFWYRQDPGLGLRLIYFSYDVKMKEKGDIPEGYSVSREKKERFSLILESASTNQTSMYLCASSLGGQENEKLFFGSGTQLSVL.

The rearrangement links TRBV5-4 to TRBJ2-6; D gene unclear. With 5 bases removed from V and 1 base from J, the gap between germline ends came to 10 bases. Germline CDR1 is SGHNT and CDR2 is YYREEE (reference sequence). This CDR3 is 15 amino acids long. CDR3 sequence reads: CASSIRHSGANVLTF. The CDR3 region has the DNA TGTGCCAGCAGTATAAGACATTCTGGGGCCAACGTCCTGACTTTC.

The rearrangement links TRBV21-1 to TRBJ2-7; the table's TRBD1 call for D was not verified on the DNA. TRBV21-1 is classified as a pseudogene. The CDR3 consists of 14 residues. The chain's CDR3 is CASSYRTATYEQYF. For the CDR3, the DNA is TGTGCCAGCAGCTACAGGACGGCCACCTACGAGCAGTACTTC.

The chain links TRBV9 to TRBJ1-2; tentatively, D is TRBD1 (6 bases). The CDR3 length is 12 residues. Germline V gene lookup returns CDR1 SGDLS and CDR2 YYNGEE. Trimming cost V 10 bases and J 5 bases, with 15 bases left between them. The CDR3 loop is CAGQSRTYGYTF. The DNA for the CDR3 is TGTGCCGGACAGAGCCGTACGTATGGCTACACCTTC.

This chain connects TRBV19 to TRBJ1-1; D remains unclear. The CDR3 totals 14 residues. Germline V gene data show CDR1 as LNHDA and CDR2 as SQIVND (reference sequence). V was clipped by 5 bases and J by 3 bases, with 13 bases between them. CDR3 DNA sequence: TGTGCCAGTAGTCTTGGAGCCGGGGACACTGAAGCTTTCTTT. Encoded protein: CASSLGAGDTEAFF.

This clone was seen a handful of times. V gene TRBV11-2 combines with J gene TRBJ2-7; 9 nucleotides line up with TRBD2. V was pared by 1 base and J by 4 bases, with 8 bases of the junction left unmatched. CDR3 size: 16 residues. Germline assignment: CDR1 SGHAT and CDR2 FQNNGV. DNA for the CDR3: TGTGCCAGCAGCTTAGGGAGTAGCGGGAGTGGGTACGAGCAGTACTTC. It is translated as CASSLGSSGSGYEQYF.

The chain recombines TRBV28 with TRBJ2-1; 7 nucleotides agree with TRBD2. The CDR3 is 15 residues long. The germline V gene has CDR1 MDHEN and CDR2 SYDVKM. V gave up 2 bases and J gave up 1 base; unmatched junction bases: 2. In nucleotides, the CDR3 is TGTGCCAGCAGTTTAACGGGGGGATCCTACAATGAGCAGTTCTTC. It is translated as CASSLTGGSYNEQFF.

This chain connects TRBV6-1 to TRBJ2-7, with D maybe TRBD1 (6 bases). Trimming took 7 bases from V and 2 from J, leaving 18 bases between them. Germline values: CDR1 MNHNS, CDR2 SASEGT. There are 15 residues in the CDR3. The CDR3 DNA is TGTGCCAGCACCGGTAACAGGGTGAGGACCTACGAGCAGTACTTC. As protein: CASTGNRVRTYEQYF.

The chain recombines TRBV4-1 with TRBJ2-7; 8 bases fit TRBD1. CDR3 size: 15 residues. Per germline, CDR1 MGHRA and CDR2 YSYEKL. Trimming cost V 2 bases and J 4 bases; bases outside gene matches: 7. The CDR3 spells CASSQNGQGGYEQYF. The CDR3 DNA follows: TGCGCCAGCAGCCAAAACGGACAGGGAGGATACGAGCAGTACTTC.

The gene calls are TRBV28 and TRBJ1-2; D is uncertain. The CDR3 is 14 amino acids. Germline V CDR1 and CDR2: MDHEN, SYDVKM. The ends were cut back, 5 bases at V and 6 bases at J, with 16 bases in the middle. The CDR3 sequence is CASSTGSIGDGYTF. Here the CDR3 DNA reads TGTGCCAGCAGTACCGGGTCAATCGGAGATGGCTACACCTTC.

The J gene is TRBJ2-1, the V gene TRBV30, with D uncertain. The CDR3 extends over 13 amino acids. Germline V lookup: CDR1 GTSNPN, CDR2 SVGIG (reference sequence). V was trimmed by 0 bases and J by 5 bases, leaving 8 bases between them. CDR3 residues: CAWSVRSNNEQFF. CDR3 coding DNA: TGTGCCTGGAGTGTACGCAGTAACAATGAGCAGTTCTTC.

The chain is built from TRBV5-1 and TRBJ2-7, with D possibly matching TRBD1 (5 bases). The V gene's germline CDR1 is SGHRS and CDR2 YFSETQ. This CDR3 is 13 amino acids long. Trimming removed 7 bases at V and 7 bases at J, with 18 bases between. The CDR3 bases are TGCGCCAGCGCCTCTGGGGCCTTGGGGGAGCAGTACTTC. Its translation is CASASGALGEQYF.

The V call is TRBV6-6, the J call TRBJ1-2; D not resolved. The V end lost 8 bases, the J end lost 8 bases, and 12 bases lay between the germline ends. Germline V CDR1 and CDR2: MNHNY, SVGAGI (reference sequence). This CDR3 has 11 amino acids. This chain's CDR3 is CASRNLGGYTF. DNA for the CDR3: TGTGCCAGCCGTAACTTGGGCGGCTACACCTTC.

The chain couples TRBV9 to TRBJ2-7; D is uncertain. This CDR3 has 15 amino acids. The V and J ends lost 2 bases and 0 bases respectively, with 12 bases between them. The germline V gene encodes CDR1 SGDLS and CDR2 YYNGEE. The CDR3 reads CASSVNSGTSYEQYF. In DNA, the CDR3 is TGTGCCAGCAGCGTCAACTCTGGTACCTCCTACGAGCAGTACTTC.

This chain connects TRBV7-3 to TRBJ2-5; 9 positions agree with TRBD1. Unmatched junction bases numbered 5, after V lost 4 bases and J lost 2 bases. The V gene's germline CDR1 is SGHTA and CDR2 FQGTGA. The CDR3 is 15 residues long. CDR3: CASSSRDRVQETQYF. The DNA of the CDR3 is TGTGCCAGCAGCTCCCGGGACAGGGTACAAGAGACCCAGTACTTC.

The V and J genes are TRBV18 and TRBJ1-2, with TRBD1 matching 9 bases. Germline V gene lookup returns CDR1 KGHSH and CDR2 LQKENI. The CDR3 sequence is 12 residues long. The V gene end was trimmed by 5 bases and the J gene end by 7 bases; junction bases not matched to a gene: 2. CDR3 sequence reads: CASSSDRGGYTF. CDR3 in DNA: TGTGCCAGCTCATCGGACAGGGGTGGCTACACCTTC.

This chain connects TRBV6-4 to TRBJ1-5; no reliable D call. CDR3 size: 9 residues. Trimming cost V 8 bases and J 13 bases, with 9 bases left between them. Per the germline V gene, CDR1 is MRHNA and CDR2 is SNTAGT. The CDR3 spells CASRMRQHF. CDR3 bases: TGTGCCAGCCGGATGAGGCAGCATTTT.

The CDR3 spells CASSIDRVGSWEQYF. DNA for the CDR3: TGTGCCAGCAGCATAGACAGGGTTGGATCGTGGGAGCAGTACTTC. The J gene is TRBJ2-7, the V gene TRBV6-5; TRBD1 matches at 7 bases. The germline V gene has CDR1 MNHEY and CDR2 SVGAGI. The V and J ends lost 6 bases and 7 bases, in that order; junction bases with no gene match: 15. CDR3 size: 15 residues.

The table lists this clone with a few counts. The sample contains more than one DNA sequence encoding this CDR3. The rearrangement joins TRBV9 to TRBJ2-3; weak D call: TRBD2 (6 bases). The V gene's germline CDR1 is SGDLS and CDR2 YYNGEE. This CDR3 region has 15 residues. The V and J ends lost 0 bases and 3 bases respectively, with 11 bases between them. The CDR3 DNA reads TGTGCCAGCAGCGTAGTCGGGGGAGGAACAGATACGCAGTATTTT. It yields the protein CASSVVGGGTDTQYF.

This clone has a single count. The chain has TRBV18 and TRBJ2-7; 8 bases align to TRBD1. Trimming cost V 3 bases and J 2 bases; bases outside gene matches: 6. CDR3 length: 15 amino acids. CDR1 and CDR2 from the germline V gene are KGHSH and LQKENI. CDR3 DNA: TGTGCCAGCTCACCCAACCGGGACAGGCCCTACGAGCAGTACTTC. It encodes CASSPNRDRPYEQYF.